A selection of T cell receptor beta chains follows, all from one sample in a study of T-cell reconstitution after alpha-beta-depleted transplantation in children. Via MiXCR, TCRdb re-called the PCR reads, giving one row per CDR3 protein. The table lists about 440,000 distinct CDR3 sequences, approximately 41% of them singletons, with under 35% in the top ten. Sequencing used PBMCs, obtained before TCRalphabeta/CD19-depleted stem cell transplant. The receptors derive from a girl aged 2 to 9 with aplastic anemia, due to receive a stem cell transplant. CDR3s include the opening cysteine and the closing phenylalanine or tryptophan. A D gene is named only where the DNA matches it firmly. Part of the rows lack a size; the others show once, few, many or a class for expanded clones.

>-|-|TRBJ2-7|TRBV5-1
TGCGCCAGCAGCTTGGACCGGGACGGACCCTACGAGCAGTACTTC
CASSLDRDGPYEQYF
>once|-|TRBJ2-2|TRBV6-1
TGTGCCAGCAGTGAAATTGCGGGGTCGAACACCGGGGAGCTGTTTTTT
CASSEIAGSNTGELFF
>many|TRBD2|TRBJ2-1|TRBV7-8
TGTGCCAGCGATCAATGGGCTAGCGGGAGCCGGGCCCGCTACAATGAGCAGTTCTTC
CASDQWASGSRARYNEQFF
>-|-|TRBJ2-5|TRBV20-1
TGCAGTGCTCGGCTTTCGTACCAAGAGACCCAGTACTTC
CSARLSYQETQYF
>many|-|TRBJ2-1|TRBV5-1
TGCGCCAGCAGCTTTCGGGCGGAGGCGACCTACAATGAGCAGTTCTTC
CASSFRAEATYNEQFF
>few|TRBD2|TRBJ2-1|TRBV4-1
TGCGCCAGCAGCGGGCGGCTCCGGGGAGCGGGACCCAACAATGAGCAGTTCTTC
CASSGRLRGAGPNNEQFF
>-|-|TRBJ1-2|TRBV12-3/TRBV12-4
TGTGCCAGCAGCCAGGGCTACCCGAACTATGGCTACACCTTC
CASSQGYPNYGYTF
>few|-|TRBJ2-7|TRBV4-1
TGCGCCAGCAGCCCCCTAGAGACAGGGAGGAACGAGCAGTACTTC
CASSPLETGRNEQYF
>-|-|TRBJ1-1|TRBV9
TGTGCCAGCAGCGCCCGTTCACACTTCGCTGAAGCTTTCTTT
CASSARSHFAEAFF
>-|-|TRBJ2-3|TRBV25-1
TGTGCCAGCAAGGGCTCTCTTAGCACAGATACGCAGTATTTT
CASKGSLSTDTQYF
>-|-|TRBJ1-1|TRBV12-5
TGTGCTAGTGGTTTGGAGGCGAACACTGAAGCTTTCTTT
CASGLEANTEAFF
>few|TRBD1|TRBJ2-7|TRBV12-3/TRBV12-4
TGTGCCAGCACCTCGGACAGGGCAGACGAGCAGTACTTC
CASTSDRADEQYF
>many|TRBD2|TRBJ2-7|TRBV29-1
TGCAGCGTTGCGGGCGGGAGGGTGGCCTACGAGCAGTACTTC
CSVAGGRVAYEQYF
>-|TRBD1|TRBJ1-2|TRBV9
TGTGCCAGCAGCGTAGAGGAGGGGGCGTTCTATGGCTACACCTTC
CASSVEEGAFYGYTF
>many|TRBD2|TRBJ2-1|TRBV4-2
TGTGCCAGCAGCCACAGGGGGCGCGGGACTAGCGGGAGGGCCTACAATGAGCAGTTCTTC
CASSHRGRGTSGRAYNEQFF
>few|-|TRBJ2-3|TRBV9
TGTGCCAGCAGCGCAGGGTTCCCTAGCACAGATACGCAGTATTTT
CASSAGFPSTDTQYF
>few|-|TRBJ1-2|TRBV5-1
TGCGCCAGCAGCCCAGAGCCAGGCGGCTATGGCTACACCTTC
CASSPEPGGYGYTF